The present T cell receptor beta chain was sequenced within a study of control samples from healthy donors and cancer patients. Data came from immunoSEQ multiplex PCR; TCRdb stores just in-frame clones and leaves some out. The profile covers roughly 130,000 clones, with approximately 92% appearing a single time and 2% to 3% taken by the ten largest. The CDR3 is made up of 17 amino acids. The trim removed 0 bases at V and 2 bases at J, leaving 5 bases unmatched. Per the germline V gene, CDR1 is SGHNT and CDR2 is YENEEA. This chain connects TRBV11-3 to TRBJ2-3; 10 bases match TRBD2. Sequencing used blood. This sequence originates from a man between 18 and 29 years old in good health. CDR3 in DNA: TGTGCCAGCAGCTTAGACCTAGCGGGAGATTCCACAGATACGCAGTATTTT. It specifies CASSLDLAGDSTDTQYF.